The 3 T cell receptor beta chains below all came from one sample that was sequenced in a study of STAT5B mutations in CD4+ large granular lymphocyte leukemia. This table comes from immunoSEQ multiplex PCR, and its TCRdb copy is limited to in-frame clones, with some not included. The profile shows 35,000 to 45,000 clones, about 86% of them singletons. Material for sequencing was CD4+ T cells from blood buffy coats. All receptors come from a human donor in good health.

The CDR3 sequence is CASSSQTGAEAFF. The CDR3 region has the DNA TGTGCCAGCTCTAGCCAAACAGGGGCTGAAGCTTTCTTT. V gene TRBV18 combines with J gene TRBJ1-1; 7 nucleotides match TRBD1. Germline lookup yields CDR1 KGHSH and CDR2 LQKENI. V trimming: 6 bases; J trimming: 6 bases; junction bases outside the gene matches: 7. CDR3 length equals 13 residues.

This clone was counted between two and nine times. V usage is TRBV5-6 and J usage is TRBJ2-1; weak D call: TRBD2 (5 bases). CDR1 and CDR2 from the germline V gene are SGHDT and YYEEEE. V lost 0 bases and J lost 0, with 13 bases in between. There are 17 residues in the CDR3. The CDR3 region is CASSLARTGSSYNEQFF. The CDR3, as DNA: TGTGCCAGCAGCTTGGCCAGGACGGGGAGCTCCTACAATGAGCAGTTCTTC.

V gene TRBV7-2 combines with J gene TRBJ2-1; 15 bases map to TRBD2. Germline V gene sequence: CDR1 SGHTA, CDR2 FQGNSA. With V trimmed by 5 bases and J by 9 bases, 8 bases remained unmatched. CDR3 length equals 16 residues. CDR3 nucleotides: TGTGCCAGCAGCGGAGGGACTAGCGGGAGGATTGCTGAGCAGTTCTTC. Translated, it gives CASSGGTSGRIAEQFF.